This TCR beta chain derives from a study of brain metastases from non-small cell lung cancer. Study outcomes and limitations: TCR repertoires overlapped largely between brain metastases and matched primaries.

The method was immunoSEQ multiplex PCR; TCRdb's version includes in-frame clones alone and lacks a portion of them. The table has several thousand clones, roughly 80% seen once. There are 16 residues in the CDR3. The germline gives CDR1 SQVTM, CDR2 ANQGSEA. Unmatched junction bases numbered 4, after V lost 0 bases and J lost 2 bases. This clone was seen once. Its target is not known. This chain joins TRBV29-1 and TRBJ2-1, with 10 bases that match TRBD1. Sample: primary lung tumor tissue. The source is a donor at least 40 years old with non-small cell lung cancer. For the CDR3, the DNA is TGCAGCGTTGAAGATGCCGGGACAGGGGCCTACAATGAGCAGTTCTTC. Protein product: CSVEDAGTGAYNEQFF.